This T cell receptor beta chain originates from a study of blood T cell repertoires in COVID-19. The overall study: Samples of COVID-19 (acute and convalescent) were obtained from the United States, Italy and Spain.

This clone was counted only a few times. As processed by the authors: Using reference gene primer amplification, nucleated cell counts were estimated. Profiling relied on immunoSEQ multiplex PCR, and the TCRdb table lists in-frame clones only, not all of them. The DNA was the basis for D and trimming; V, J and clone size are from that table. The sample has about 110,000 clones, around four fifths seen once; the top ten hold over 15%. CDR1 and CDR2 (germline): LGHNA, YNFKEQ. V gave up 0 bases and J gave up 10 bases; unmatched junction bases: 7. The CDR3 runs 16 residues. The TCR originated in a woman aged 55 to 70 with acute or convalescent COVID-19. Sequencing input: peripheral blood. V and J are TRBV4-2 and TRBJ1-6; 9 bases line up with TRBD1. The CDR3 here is CASSQDRDREWSPLHF. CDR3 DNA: TGTGCCAGCAGCCAAGATCGGGACAGGGAGTGGTCACCCCTCCACTTT.